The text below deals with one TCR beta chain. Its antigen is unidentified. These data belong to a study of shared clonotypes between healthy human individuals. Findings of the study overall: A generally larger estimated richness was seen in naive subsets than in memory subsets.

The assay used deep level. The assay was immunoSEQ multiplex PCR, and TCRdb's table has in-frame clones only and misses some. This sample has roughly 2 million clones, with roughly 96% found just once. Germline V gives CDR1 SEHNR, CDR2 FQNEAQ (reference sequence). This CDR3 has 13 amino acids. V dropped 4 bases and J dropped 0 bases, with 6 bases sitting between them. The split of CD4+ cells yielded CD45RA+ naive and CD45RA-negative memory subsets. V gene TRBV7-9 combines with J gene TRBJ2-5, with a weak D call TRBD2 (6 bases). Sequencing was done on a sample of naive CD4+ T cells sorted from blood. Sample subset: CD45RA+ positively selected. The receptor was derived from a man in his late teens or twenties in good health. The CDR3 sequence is CASSWTNQETQYF. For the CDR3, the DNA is TGTGCCAGCAGCTGGACTAACCAAGAGACCCAGTACTTC.